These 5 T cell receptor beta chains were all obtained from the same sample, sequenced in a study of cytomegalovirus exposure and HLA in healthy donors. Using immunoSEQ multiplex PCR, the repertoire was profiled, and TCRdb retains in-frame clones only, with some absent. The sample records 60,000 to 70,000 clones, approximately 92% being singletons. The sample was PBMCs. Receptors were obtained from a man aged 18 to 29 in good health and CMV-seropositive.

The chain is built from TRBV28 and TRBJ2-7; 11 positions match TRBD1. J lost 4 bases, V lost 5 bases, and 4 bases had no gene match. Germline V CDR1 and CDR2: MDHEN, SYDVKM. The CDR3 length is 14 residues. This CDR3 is CASSRTGGIYEQYF. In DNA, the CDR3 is TGTGCCAGCAGTCGGACAGGGGGCATATACGAGCAGTACTTC.

The CDR3 is CATSSGYNEQFF. The CDR3 DNA follows: TGTGCCACGTCTAGCGGATACAATGAGCAGTTCTTC. The chain recombines TRBV19 with TRBJ2-1, with TRBD2 identical over 7 bases. The germline V gene encodes CDR1 LNHDA and CDR2 SQIVND (reference sequence). After removal of 10 bases from V and 4 bases from J, the junction contained 4 bases not matched to a gene. The CDR3 spans 12 residues.

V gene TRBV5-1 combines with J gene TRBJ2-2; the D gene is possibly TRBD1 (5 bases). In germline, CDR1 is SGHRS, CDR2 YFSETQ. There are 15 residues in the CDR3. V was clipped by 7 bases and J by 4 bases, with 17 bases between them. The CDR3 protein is CASGIGVDSTGELFF. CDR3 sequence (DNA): TGCGCCAGCGGGATAGGGGTTGATAGCACCGGGGAGCTGTTTTTT.

DNA for the CDR3: TGTGCCATCAGTGATTATAGTTTTAAAGACACAACTAGCGGAACTAACACCGGGGAGCTGTTTTTT. Residues: CAISDYSFKDTTSGTNTGELFF. The chain links TRBV10-3 to TRBJ2-2; 8 bases are a match to TRBD2. CDR3 length: 22 amino acids. CDR1 and CDR2 (germline): ENHRY, SYGVKD. V was clipped by 3 bases and J by 2 bases; unmatched bases: 23.

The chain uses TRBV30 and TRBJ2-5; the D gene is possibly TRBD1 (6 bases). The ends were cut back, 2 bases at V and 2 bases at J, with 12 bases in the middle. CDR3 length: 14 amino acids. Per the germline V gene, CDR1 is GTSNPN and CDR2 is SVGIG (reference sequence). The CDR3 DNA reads TGTGCCTGGAGTCGGCAGGACAGACAAGAGACCCAGTACTTC. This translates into CAWSRQDRQETQYF. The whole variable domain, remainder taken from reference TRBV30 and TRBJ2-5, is SQTIHQWPATLVQPVGSPLSLECTVEGTSNPNLYWYRQAAGRGLQLLFYSVGIGQISSEVPQNLSASRPQDRQFILSSKKLLLSDSGFYLCAWSRQDRQETQYFGPGTRLLVL.